This T cell receptor beta chain was found in a study of T-cell reconstitution after alpha-beta-depleted transplantation in children. Library preparation (for TCRbeta) was performed with unique molecular identifiers. TCRdb re-derived calls from the PCR reads in MiXCR, one entry per CDR3 protein. The table lists hundreds of thousands of distinct CDR3 sequences, about an eighth of them singletons. Trimming removed 2 bases at V and 1 base at J, with 9 bases between. Germline V CDR1 and CDR2: LGHNA, YNFKEQ. The CDR3 contains 15 residues. J is TRBJ1-5 and V is TRBV4-2; D call uncertain. This TCR derives from a human donor who donated a stem cell graft to a child with Fanconi anemia. The specimen comprised PBMCs, sampled from the stem cell graft. Here the CDR3 reads CASSQWLGSNQPQHF. For the CDR3, the DNA is TGTGCCAGCAGCCAATGGTTAGGAAGCAATCAGCCCCAGCATTTT.